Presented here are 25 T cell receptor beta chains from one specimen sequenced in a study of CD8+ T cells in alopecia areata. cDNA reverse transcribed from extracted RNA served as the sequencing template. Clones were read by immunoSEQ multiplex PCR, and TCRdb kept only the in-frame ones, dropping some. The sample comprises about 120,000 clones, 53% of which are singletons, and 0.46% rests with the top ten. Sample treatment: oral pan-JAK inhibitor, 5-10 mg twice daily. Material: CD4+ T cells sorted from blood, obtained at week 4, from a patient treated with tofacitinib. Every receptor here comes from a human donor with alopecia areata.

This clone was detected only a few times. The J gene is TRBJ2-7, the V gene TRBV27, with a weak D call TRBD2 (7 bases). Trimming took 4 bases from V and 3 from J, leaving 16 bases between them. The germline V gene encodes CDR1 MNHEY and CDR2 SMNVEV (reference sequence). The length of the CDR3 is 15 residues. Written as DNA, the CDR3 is TGTGCCAGCAGTTCGGCTGGCGGGGGCTTCTACGAGCAGTACTTC. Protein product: CASSSAGGGFYEQYF.

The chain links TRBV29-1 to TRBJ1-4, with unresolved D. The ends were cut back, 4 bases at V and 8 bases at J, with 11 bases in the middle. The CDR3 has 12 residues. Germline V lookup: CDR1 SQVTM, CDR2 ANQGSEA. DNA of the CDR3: TGCAGCGTTGGCCGTGTAGAGGAAAAACTGTTTTTT. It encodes CSVGRVEEKLFF.

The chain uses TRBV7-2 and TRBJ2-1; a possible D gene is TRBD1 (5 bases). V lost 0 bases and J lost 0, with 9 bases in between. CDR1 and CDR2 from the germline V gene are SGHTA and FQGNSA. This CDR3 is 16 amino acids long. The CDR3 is CASSLAQASSYNEQFF. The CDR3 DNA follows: TGTGCCAGCAGCTTAGCACAGGCCAGCTCCTACAATGAGCAGTTCTTC.

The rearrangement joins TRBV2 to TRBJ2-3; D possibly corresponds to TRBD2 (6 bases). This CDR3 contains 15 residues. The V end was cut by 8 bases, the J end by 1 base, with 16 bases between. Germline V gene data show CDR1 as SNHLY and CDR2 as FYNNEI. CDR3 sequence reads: CASSGAGMGTDTQYF. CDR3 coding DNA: TGTGCCAGCTCGGGAGCCGGGATGGGCACAGATACGCAGTATTTT.

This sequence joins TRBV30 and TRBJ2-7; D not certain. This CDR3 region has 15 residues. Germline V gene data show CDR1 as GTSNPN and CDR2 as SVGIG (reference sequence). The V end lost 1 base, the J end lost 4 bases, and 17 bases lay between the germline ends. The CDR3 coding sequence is TGTGCCTGGAGTGAGGGCACCGTTACAATATACGAGCAGTACTTC. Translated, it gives CAWSEGTVTIYEQYF.

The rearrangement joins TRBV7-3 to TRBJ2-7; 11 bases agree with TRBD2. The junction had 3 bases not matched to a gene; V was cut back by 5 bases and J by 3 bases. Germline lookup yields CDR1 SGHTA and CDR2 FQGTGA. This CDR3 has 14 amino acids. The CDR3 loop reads CASSTGTSGYEQYF. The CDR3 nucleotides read TGTGCCAGCAGCACCGGGACTAGCGGCTACGAGCAGTACTTC.

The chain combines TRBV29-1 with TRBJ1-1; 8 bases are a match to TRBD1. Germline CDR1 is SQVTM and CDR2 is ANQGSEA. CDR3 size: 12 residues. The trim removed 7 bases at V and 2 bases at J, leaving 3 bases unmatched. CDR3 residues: CSGDRRNTEAFF. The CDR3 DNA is TGCAGCGGGGACAGGAGAAACACTGAAGCTTTCTTT.

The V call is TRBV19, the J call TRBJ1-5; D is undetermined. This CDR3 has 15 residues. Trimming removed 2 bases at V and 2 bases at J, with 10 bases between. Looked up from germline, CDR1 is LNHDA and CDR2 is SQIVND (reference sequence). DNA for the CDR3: TGTGCCAGTAGTATAAACCACCAGGGCAATCAGCCCCAGCATTTT. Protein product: CASSINHQGNQPQHF.

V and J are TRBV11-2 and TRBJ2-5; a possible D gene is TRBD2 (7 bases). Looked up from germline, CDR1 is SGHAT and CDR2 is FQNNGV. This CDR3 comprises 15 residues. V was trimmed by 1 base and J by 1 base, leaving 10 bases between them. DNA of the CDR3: TGTGCCAGCAGCTTAGTTGGGGGGGCCCAAGAGACCCAGTACTTC. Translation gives CASSLVGGAQETQYF.

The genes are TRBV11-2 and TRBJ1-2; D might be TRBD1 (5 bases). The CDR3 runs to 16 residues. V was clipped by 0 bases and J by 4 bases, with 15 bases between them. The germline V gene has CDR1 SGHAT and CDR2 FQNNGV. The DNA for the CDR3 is TGTGCCAGCAGCTTAGATCCCCGGGGCCGCGGCTATGGCTACACCTTC. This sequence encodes CASSLDPRGRGYGYTF. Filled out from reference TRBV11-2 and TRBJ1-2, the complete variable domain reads EAGVAQSPRYKIIEKRQSVAFWCNPISGHATLYWYQQILGQGPKLLIQFQNNGVVDDSQLPKDRFSAERLKGVDSTLKIQPAKLEDSAVYLCASSLDPRGRGYGYTFGSGTRLTVV.

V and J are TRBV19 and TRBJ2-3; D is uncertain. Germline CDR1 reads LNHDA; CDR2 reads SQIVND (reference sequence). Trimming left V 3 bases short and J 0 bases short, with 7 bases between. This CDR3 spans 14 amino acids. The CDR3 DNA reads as TGTGCCAGTAGTATTAGGCAGAGCACAGATACGCAGTATTTT. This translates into CASSIRQSTDTQYF.

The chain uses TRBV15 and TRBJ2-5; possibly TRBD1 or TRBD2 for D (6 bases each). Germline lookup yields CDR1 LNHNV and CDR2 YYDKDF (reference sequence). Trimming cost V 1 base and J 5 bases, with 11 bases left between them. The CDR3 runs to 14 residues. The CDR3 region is CATSRGGGQETQYF. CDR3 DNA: TGTGCCACCAGCAGAGGAGGGGGGCAGGAGACCCAGTACTTC.

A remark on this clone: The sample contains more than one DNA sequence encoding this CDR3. The CDR3 region is CASSYSGTGNEQYF. For the CDR3, the DNA is TGTGCCAGCAGTTACTCCGGGACAGGGAACGAGCAGTACTTC. The chain couples TRBV6-5 to TRBJ2-7; 9 positions agree with TRBD1. The germline V gene encodes CDR1 MNHEY and CDR2 SVGAGI. J gave up 5 bases and V 0 bases, and 2 bases lay outside the gene matches. The CDR3 totals 14 residues.

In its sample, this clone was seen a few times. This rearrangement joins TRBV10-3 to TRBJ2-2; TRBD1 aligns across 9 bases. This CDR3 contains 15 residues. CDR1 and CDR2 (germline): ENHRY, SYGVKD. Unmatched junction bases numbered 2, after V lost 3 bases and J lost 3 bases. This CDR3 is CAISEGTGYTGELFF. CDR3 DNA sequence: TGTGCCATCAGTGAAGGGACAGGGTACACCGGGGAGCTGTTTTTT.

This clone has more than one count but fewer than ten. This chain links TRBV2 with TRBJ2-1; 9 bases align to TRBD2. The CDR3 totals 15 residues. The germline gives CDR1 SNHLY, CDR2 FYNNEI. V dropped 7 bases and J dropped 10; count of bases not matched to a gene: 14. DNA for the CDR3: TGTGCCAGCACCTTAGCGGGAGCGTCGTCTAGGGAGCAGTTCTTC. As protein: CASTLAGASSREQFF.

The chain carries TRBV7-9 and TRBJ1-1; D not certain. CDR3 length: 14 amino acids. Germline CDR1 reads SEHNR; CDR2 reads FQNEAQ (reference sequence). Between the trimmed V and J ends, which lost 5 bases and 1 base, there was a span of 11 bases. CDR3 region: CASSPPLRNTEAFF. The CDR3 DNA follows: TGTGCCAGCAGCCCCCCCTTGAGGAACACTGAAGCTTTCTTT.

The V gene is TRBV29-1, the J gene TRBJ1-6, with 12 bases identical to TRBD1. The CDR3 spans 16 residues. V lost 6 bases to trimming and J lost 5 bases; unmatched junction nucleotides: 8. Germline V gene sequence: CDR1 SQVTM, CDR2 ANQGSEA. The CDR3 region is CSVGDRGRRNNSPLHF. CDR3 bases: TGCAGCGTAGGGGACAGGGGGCGCCGCAATAATTCACCCCTCCACTTT.

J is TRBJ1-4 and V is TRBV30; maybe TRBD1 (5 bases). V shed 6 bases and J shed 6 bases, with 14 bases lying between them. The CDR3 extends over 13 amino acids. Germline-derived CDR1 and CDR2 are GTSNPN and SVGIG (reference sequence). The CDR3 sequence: CACSGDLDEKLFF. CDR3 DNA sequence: TGTGCCTGTTCGGGGGATTTGGATGAAAAACTGTTTTTT.

Here the CDR3 reads CASSDTGTSGYTQYF. The CDR3 DNA sequence: TGTGCCAGCAGTGACACCGGGACTAGCGGATATACGCAGTATTTT. The chain uses TRBV2 and TRBJ2-3, with TRBD2 matching over 11 bases. Trimming removed 3 bases from V and 7 bases from J; junction bases left unmatched: 6. The CDR3 is 15 residues long. From germline, CDR1 is SNHLY and CDR2 FYNNEI.

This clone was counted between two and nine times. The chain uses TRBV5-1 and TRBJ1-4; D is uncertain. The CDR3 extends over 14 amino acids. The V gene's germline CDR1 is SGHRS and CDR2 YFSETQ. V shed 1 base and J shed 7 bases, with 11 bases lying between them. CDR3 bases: TGCGCCAGCAGCTTGAGGGAATGGAGTGAAAAACTGTTTTTT. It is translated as CASSLREWSEKLFF.

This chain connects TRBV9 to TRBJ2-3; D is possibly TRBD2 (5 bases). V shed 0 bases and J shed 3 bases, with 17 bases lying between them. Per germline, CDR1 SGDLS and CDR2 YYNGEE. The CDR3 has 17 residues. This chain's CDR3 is CASSVGGRVGSTDTQYF. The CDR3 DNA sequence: TGTGCCAGCAGCGTAGGAGGGAGAGTGGGTAGTACAGATACGCAGTATTTT.

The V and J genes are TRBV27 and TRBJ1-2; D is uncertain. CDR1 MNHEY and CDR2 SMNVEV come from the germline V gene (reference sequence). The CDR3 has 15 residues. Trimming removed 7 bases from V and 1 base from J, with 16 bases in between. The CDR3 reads CASKRAETYNYGYTF. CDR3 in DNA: TGTGCCAGCAAGAGAGCAGAGACTTATAACTATGGCTACACCTTC.

CDR3 loop: CASPTGLSSYEQYF. The CDR3 DNA sequence: TGCGCCAGCCCGACAGGCCTAAGCTCCTACGAGCAGTACTTC. The chain recombines TRBV4-1 with TRBJ2-7; TRBD1 might be the D (6 bases). The V and J ends lost 8 bases and 0 bases respectively, with 14 bases between them. The germline gives CDR1 MGHRA, CDR2 YSYEKL. This CDR3 is built from 14 residues.

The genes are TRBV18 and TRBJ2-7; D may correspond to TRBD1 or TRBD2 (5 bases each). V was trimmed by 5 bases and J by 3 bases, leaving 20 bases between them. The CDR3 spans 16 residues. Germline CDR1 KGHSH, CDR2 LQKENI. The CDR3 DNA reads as TGTGCCAGCTCAGACCAACGCCCGGGGACCGGCTACGAGCAGTACTTC. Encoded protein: CASSDQRPGTGYEQYF.

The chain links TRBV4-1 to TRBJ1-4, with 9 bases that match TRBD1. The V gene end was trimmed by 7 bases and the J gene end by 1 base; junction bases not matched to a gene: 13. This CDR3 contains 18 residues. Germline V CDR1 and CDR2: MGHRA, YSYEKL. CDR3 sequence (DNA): TGCGCCAGCACCGATACGGGACAGGGTATAAGAACTAATGAAAAACTGTTTTTT. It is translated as CASTDTGQGIRTNEKLFF.